What follows are 29 T cell receptor beta chains derived from one specimen sequenced in a study of blood T cell repertoires in COVID-19. Only in-frame clones appear in the TCRdb table, and some are missing; sequencing was by immunoSEQ multiplex PCR. Of some 270,000 clones listed, 89% are singletons. Sequencing was carried out using peripheral blood. The receptors stem from a woman between 35 and 50 years old who had recovered from COVID-19.

The chain recombines TRBV20-1 with TRBJ1-2; D is unclear. The CDR3 runs 12 residues. Trimming removed 3 bases at V and 2 bases at J, with 7 bases between. The V gene's germline CDR1 is DFQATT and CDR2 SNEGSKA (reference sequence). The CDR3 spells CSASSGNYGYTF. The CDR3, as DNA: TGCAGTGCTAGTTCGGGAAACTATGGCTACACCTTC.

The chain employs TRBV12-5 and TRBJ2-1; D gene unclear. Germline CDR1 reads LGHNT; CDR2 reads FRNRAP. The CDR3 spans 12 residues. V dropped 9 bases and J dropped 5 bases, with 11 bases sitting between them. The CDR3 coding sequence is TGTGCTAGACCTCGCCGGGACAATGAGCAGTTCTTC. It codes for CARPRRDNEQFF.

This sequence joins TRBV10-1 and TRBJ2-1, with 9 bases fitting TRBD1. This CDR3 spans 14 amino acids. Germline V gives CDR1 WNHNN, CDR2 SYGVQD (reference sequence). Germline trimming cut 5 bases from V and 6 bases from J; bases unmatched to any gene: 5. This chain's CDR3 is CASSQMTGGNEQFF. In DNA, the CDR3 is TGCGCCAGCAGTCAAATGACAGGGGGCAATGAGCAGTTCTTC.

The V gene is TRBV6-2 or TRBV6-3, the J gene TRBJ2-1; 10 positions agree with TRBD2. The CDR3 is 17 amino acids. J lost 2 bases, V lost 2 bases, and 6 bases had no gene match. From germline, CDR1 is MNHEY and CDR2 SVGEGT. CDR3 sequence: CASSYDIAGGAYNEQFF. The CDR3 bases are TGTGCCAGCAGTTACGATATAGCGGGAGGAGCCTACAATGAGCAGTTCTTC.

The rearrangement joins TRBV24-1 to TRBJ2-3, with TRBD1 as a possible D gene (6 bases). Germline V lookup: CDR1 KGHDR, CDR2 SFDVKD. CDR3 length equals 15 residues. V dropped 0 bases and J dropped 4 bases, with 10 bases sitting between them. CDR3 in DNA: TGTGCCACCAGTGATTTGTTGGGGGCCCCAGATACGCAGTATTTT. Its translation: CATSDLLGAPDTQYF.

The chain is built from TRBV2 and TRBJ2-7; D is ambiguous. Germline values: CDR1 SNHLY, CDR2 FYNNEI. CDR3 length: 14 amino acids. V was pared by 8 bases and J by 5 bases, with 19 bases between. The CDR3 coding sequence is TGTGCCAGCGAACCCCGCCTAGGCATCCACGAGCAGTACGTC. It specifies CASEPRLGIHEQYV.

V gene TRBV13 combines with J gene TRBJ1-2; D is uncertain. V was pared by 0 bases and J by 4 bases, with 6 bases between. CDR3 length: 13 residues. CDR1 and CDR2 from the germline V gene are PRHDT and FYEKMQ (reference sequence). The DNA for the CDR3 is TGTGCCAGCAGCTTAGGAGCTGTCTATGGCTACACCTTC. Encoded protein: CASSLGAVYGYTF.

The gene calls are TRBV29-1 and TRBJ1-2; 8 bases match TRBD1. Unmatched junction bases numbered 9, after V lost 3 bases and J lost 0 bases. The length of the CDR3 is 16 residues. Germline CDR1 reads SQVTM; CDR2 reads ANQGSEA. The CDR3 DNA is TGCAGCGTTGACAGGGGGCCTTTCTCTCCTAACTATGGCTACACCTTC. Translated: CSVDRGPFSPNYGYTF.

CDR3 loop: CASSHILTGAEKLFF. Written as DNA, the CDR3 is TGCGCCAGCAGCCATATCTTGACAGGGGCCGAAAAACTGTTTTTT. This rearrangement joins TRBV4-1 to TRBJ1-4; TRBD1 matches 8 bases. V dropped 3 bases and J dropped 8; count of bases not matched to a gene: 8. CDR1 and CDR2 from the germline V gene are MGHRA and YSYEKL. CDR3 length: 15 amino acids.

The gene calls are TRBV5-6 and TRBJ2-7, with D perhaps TRBD2 (5 bases). Germline values: CDR1 SGHDT, CDR2 YYEEEE. This CDR3 spans 14 amino acids. Trimming removed 0 bases at V and 6 bases at J, with 13 bases between. CDR3 nucleotide sequence: TGTGCCAGCAGCTTGGTGGAGGTTGGAAGCGAGCAGTACGTC. Its protein product is CASSLVEVGSEQYV.

This clone was seen a few times. The chain has TRBV10-1 and TRBJ1-6, with D possibly matching TRBD1 (5 bases). Germline values: CDR1 WNHNN, CDR2 SYGVQD (reference sequence). The CDR3 is 13 amino acids. Trimming left V 6 bases short and J 7 bases short, with 10 bases between. DNA for the CDR3: TGCGCCAGCAGGGGGGACTCAAATTCACCCCTCCACTTT. Translating gives CASRGDSNSPLHF.

This chain connects TRBV7-3 to TRBJ2-6; unclear D gene. Germline CDR1 is SGHTA and CDR2 is FQGTGA. The germline V and J ends were trimmed by 6 bases and 0 bases, with 15 bases remaining between them. CDR3 length: 17 amino acids. This chain's CDR3 is CASRSLESRSGANVLTF. The DNA for the CDR3 is TGTGCCAGCAGGTCCTTGGAGAGCCGCTCTGGGGCCAACGTCCTGACTTTC.

V and J are TRBV28 and TRBJ1-1; TRBD1 agrees at 11 bases. CDR3 length: 16 amino acids. V was clipped by 5 bases and J by 5 bases; unmatched bases: 10. Germline loops: CDR1 MDHEN, CDR2 SYDVKM. CDR3 coding DNA: TGTGCCAGCAGTGAATGGGACAGGGGGAGGTTGACTGAAGCTTTCTTT. As protein: CASSEWDRGRLTEAFF.

The chain is built from TRBV18 and TRBJ1-2, with a possible D match to TRBD1 (6 bases). Trimming took 3 bases from V and 3 from J, leaving 11 bases between them. This CDR3 has 14 amino acids. CDR1 and CDR2 (germline): KGHSH, LQKENI. CDR3 protein: CASSPPGVDYGYTF. Here the CDR3 DNA reads TGTGCCAGCTCACCCCCAGGGGTTGACTATGGCTACACCTTC.

In regard to this clone: The germline gene is not matched at one end of the junction; a read error may be the cause. J is TRBJ2-3 and V is TRBV6-5; the match to TRBD1 covers 10 bases. Germline V gives CDR1 MNHEY, CDR2 SVGAGI. The CDR3 sequence is 12 residues long. CDR3 sequence: CASSSRDRGYDF. The CDR3 DNA follows: TGTGCCAGCAGTTCCCGGGACAGGGGCTACGATTTT.

V usage is TRBV7-7 and J usage is TRBJ2-1, with TRBD2 matching over 15 bases. Trimming took 4 bases from V and 2 from J; bases not matched to a gene: 6. CDR1 and CDR2 from the germline V gene are SSHAT and FNYEAQ (reference sequence). The CDR3 consists of 18 residues. As DNA, the CDR3 is TGTGCCAGCAGCTCCCGGACTAGCGGGAGGGTGGCCTACAATGAGCAGTTCTTC. Its translation: CASSSRTSGRVAYNEQFF.

The V gene is TRBV2, the J gene TRBJ1-6; 9 bases agree with TRBD1. The CDR3 spans 14 residues. Germline trimming cut 7 bases from V and 11 bases from J; bases unmatched to any gene: 9. The germline gives CDR1 SNHLY, CDR2 FYNNEI. The DNA for the CDR3 is TGTGCCAGCATGAAAACAGGGGGCGTAGCACCCCTCCACTTT. Its protein product is CASMKTGGVAPLHF.

The chain recombines TRBV5-1 with TRBJ2-5, with TRBD1 matching 10 bases. The CDR3 has 15 residues. Germline values: CDR1 SGHRS, CDR2 YFSETQ. V lost 4 bases, J lost 5 bases, and 8 bases stayed unmatched. The CDR3 is CASSPTGGVWETQYF. In nucleotides, the CDR3 is TGCGCCAGCAGCCCGACAGGGGGCGTCTGGGAGACCCAGTACTTC.

The chain joins TRBV10-3 to TRBJ2-1; TRBD1 might be the D (5 bases). Germline assignment: CDR1 ENHRY and CDR2 SYGVKD. The CDR3 totals 12 residues. Deletions cut 6 bases from V and 6 bases from J, with 9 bases between. CDR3 sequence (DNA): TGTGCCATCAGACCCGACAGCAATGAGCAGTTCTTC. Translated: CAIRPDSNEQFF.

V gene TRBV19 combines with J gene TRBJ2-3; 7 bases agree with TRBD1. Unmatched junction bases numbered 8, after V lost 5 bases and J lost 0 bases. The CDR3 runs 16 residues. The germline gives CDR1 LNHDA, CDR2 SQIVND (reference sequence). As DNA, the CDR3 is TGTGCCAGTAGTGGGTTTGGACAGGTGAGCACAGATACGCAGTATTTT. It is translated as CASSGFGQVSTDTQYF.

This chain uses TRBV5-4 with TRBJ1-1, with D possibly being TRBD1 (6 bases). Trimming removed 4 bases from V and 7 bases from J, with 17 bases in between. Germline V gene lookup returns CDR1 SGHNT and CDR2 YYREEE (reference sequence). The CDR3 runs 14 residues. The chain's CDR3 is CASSEQGLPFEAFF. Here the CDR3 DNA reads TGTGCCAGCAGCGAGCAGGGGCTGCCATTTGAAGCTTTCTTT.

The CDR3 sequence: CASSLDTGGIRTEAFF. The CDR3 nucleotides read TGTGCCAGCAGCTTGGACACAGGGGGGATTCGAACTGAAGCTTTCTTT. The V and J genes are TRBV5-6 and TRBJ1-1, with TRBD1 identical over 8 bases. Germline values: CDR1 SGHDT, CDR2 YYEEEE. CDR3 size: 16 residues. The J segment lost 5 bases and the V segment lost 0 bases, leaving 9 bases of the junction unmatched.

This chain joins TRBV19 and TRBJ1-5; 7 bases match TRBD1. The CDR3 runs to 13 residues. With 5 bases clipped from V and 5 bases from J, the junction kept 3 bases outside the gene matches. CDR1 LNHDA and CDR2 SQIVND come from the germline V gene (reference sequence). CDR3 sequence: CASSAGGYQPQHF. In DNA form, the CDR3 reads TGTGCCAGTAGTGCAGGGGGTTATCAGCCCCAGCATTTT.

The V gene is TRBV15, the J gene TRBJ2-2; 9 bases agree with TRBD2. J was trimmed by 3 bases and V by 5 bases; bases with no gene match: 1. Germline V gene sequence: CDR1 LNHNV, CDR2 YYDKDF (reference sequence). The CDR3 length is 14 residues. The CDR3: CATSGGRDTGELFF. In DNA form, the CDR3 reads TGTGCCACCAGCGGCGGGAGGGACACCGGGGAGCTGTTTTTT.

The chain carries TRBV28 and TRBJ1-5; TRBD1 is a possible D gene (5 bases). Germline CDR1 and CDR2: MDHEN and SYDVKM. Trimming removed 6 bases at V and 1 base at J, with 10 bases between. This CDR3 spans 14 amino acids. CDR3 nucleotide sequence: TGTGCCAGCAGCCAGGGTGGGAGCAATCAGCCCCAGCATTTT. The encoded protein is CASSQGGSNQPQHF.

The rearrangement links TRBV27 to TRBJ2-7; D is perhaps TRBD1 (6 bases). V was shortened by 5 bases and J by 3 bases, with 11 bases between the two germline ends. The germline CDR1 and CDR2 sequences are MNHEY and SMNVEV (reference sequence). There are 13 residues in the CDR3. CDR3 coding DNA: TGTGCCAGCAGTCCAAGGACAGACTACGAGCAGTACTTC. This gives the protein CASSPRTDYEQYF.

The chain links TRBV4-3 to TRBJ2-7, with 10 bases lining up with TRBD2. The CDR3 length is 16 residues. The V gene end was trimmed by 0 bases and the J gene end by 3 bases; junction bases not matched to a gene: 5. Germline V gives CDR1 LGHNA, CDR2 YSLEER. The CDR3 nucleotides read TGCGCCAGCAGCCAAGATGGTCTAGCGGGAGACTACGAGCAGTACGTC. Residues: CASSQDGLAGDYEQYV.

V and J are TRBV10-3 and TRBJ2-3, with D perhaps TRBD1 (5 bases). V dropped 4 bases and J dropped 3 bases, with 11 bases sitting between them. CDR1 and CDR2 from the germline V gene are ENHRY and SYGVKD. The CDR3 has 14 amino acids. The CDR3 nucleotides are TGTGCCATCAGTGGGGAAGGGGTAACAGATACGCAGTATTTT. This translates into CAISGEGVTDTQYF.

The genes are TRBV29-1 and TRBJ2-1; D possibly corresponds to TRBD1 (6 bases). V was trimmed by 7 bases and J by 2 bases, leaving 30 bases between them. Germline values: CDR1 SQVTM, CDR2 ANQGSEA. The CDR3 sequence is 19 residues long. The CDR3 sequence is CSGTHGRGSVGVPYNEQFF. Written as DNA, the CDR3 is TGCAGCGGAACCCACGGCAGGGGTTCGGTCGGGGTTCCCTACAATGAGCAGTTCTTC.